This T cell receptor (beta chain) was sequenced in a study of shared clonotypes between healthy human individuals. Method: immunoSEQ multiplex PCR; TCRdb's copy keeps in-frame clones and lacks some. The sample lists about 490,000 clones, 79% occurring once. There are 13 residues in the CDR3. The V end was cut by 4 bases, the J end by 9 bases, with 14 bases between. Germline values: CDR1 SGHRS, CDR2 YFSETQ. The sequence derives from a middle-aged woman in good health. Some clones in this sample may be carry-over from other donors' samples. J is TRBJ2-1 and V is TRBV5-1; D possibly uses TRBD1 or TRBD2 (6 bases each). The sample was PBMCs. The CDR3 DNA reads TGCGCCAGCAGCGTGGTGGGGGGCGGTGAGCAGTTCTTC. Protein product: CASSVVGGGEQFF.